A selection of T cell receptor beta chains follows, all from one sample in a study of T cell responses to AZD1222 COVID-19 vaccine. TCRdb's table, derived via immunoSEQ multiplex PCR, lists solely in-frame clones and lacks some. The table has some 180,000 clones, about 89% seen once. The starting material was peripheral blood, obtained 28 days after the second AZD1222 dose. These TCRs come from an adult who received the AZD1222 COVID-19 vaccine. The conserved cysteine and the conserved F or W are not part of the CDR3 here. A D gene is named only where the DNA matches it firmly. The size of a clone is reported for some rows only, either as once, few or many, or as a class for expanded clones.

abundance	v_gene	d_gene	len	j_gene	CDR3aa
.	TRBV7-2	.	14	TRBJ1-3	ASSLGLPSSGNTIY
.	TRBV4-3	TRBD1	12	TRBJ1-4	ASSRSGTDEKLF
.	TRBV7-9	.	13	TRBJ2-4	ASSPRYRVGNIQY
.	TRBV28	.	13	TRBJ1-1	ASPQAGQAPTEAF
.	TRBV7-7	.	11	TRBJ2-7	ASSLARGYEQY
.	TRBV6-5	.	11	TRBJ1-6	ASSLALLSPLH
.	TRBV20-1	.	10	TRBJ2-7	SASSRAGEQY
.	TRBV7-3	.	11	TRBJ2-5	ASSLTYQETQY
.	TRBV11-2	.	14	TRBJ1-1	ASSLGFRRGLAEAF
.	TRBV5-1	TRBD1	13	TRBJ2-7	ASSFRAGGSYEQY
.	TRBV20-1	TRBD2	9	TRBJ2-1	SARFGTSDF
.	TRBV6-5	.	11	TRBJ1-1	ASRGASGAEAF
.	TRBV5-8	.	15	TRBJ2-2	ASSLTGKIDRTGELF
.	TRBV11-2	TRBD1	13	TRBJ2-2	ASSLQGVNTGELF
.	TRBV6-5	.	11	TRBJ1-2	ASRPGARYGYT
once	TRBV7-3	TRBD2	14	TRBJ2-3	ASSSAGGPVLDTQY
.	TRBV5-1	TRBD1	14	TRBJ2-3	ASSLALDRGTDTQY
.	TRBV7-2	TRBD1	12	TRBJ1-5	ASSSTGGNQPQH
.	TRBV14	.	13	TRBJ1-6	ASSQDSRLNSPLH
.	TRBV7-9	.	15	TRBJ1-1	ASSLTGRGQRNTEAF
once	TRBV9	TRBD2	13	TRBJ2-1	ASSPSGGAGNEQF
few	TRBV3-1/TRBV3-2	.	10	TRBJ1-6	ASQRDNSPLH
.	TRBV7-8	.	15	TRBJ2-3	ASSLAYGGRYPDTQY
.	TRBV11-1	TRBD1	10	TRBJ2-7	ASSSDRGRLY
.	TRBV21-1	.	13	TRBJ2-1	ASSNTGISYNEQF
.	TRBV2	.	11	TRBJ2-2	ASSSLRTGELF
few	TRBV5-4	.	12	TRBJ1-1	ASSLGGDNTEAF
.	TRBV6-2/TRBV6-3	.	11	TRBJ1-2	ASSYQGYYGYT
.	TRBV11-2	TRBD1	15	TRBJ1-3	ASSFLDRPSSGNTIY
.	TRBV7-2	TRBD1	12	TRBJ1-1	ASSSRGLDTEAF
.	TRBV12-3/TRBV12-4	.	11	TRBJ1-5	ASSLKGNQPQH
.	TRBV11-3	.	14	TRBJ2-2	ASSERFTVNTGELF
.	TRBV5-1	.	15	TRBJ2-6	ASSLAQGRSGANVLT